The rows below give T cell receptor beta chains drawn from one sample of a study of blood T cell repertoires in COVID-19. Using immunoSEQ multiplex PCR, the repertoire was profiled, and TCRdb retains in-frame clones only, with some absent. The sample carries 40,000 or so clones, 88% recorded once. The specimen was peripheral blood. The receptors were gathered from a human donor in a cohort sampled during active COVID-19. CDR3s include the opening cysteine and the closing phenylalanine or tryptophan. Each record gives: D gene, J gene, clone size, V gene, CDR3 protein, CDR3 DNA. The D gene is left open where the match is weak. Some rows mark clone size as missing; the rest say once, few, many or name a class of expanded clone.

TRBD1	TRBJ1-2	.	TRBV20-1	CSANRGYGYTF	TGCAGTGCTAACAGGGGCTATGGCTACACCTTC
.	TRBJ1-4	once	TRBV12-5	CASGGGGGSEKLFF	TGTGCTAGTGGTGGGGGAGGGGGGAGCGAAAAACTGTTTTTT
TRBD1	TRBJ1-2	.	TRBV27	CASSGQANYGYTF	TGTGCCAGCAGTGGACAGGCTAACTATGGCTACACCTTC
TRBD2	TRBJ2-7	.	TRBV19	CASTPGTGGTEQYF	TGTGCCAGTACCCCCGGGACGGGAGGCACCGAGCAGTACTTC
.	TRBJ1-1	.	TRBV5-5	CASSTLGGDGNTEAFF	TGTGCCAGCAGCACCCTAGGGGGGGATGGGAACACTGAAGCTTTCTTT
TRBD2	TRBJ2-2	.	TRBV9	CASSVGLADLTGELFF	TGTGCCAGCAGCGTCGGGCTAGCGGACCTCACCGGGGAGCTGTTTTTT
TRBD1	TRBJ2-5	.	TRBV4-1	CASSQTGIRETQYF	TGCGCCAGCAGCCAGACAGGGATACGAGAGACCCAGTACTTC
.	TRBJ2-3	.	TRBV19	CASSIRAGYVADTQYF	TGTGCCAGTAGTATTCGGGCGGGGTATGTGGCAGATACGCAGTATTTT
TRBD1	TRBJ1-2	.	TRBV11-2	CASSLEQGRIYGYTF	TGTGCCAGCAGCTTAGAACAGGGGAGGATCTATGGCTACACCTTC
.	TRBJ1-5	.	TRBV29-1	CSAETDRNQPQHF	TGCAGCGCCGAGACTGACAGGAATCAGCCCCAGCATTTT
TRBD1	TRBJ2-5	.	TRBV5-1	CASNVQGAGETQYF	TGCGCCAGCAACGTACAGGGGGCAGGGGAGACCCAGTACTTC
TRBD1	TRBJ1-5	.	TRBV6-6	CASTDGQGYNQPQHF	TGTGCCAGCACCGATGGACAGGGCTACAATCAGCCCCAGCATTTT
TRBD2	TRBJ2-1	once	TRBV11-2	CASSLRDQRGNEQFF	TGTGCCAGCAGCCTTCGGGACCAGCGGGGCAATGAGCAGTTCTTC